This TCR beta chain is drawn from a study of blood T cell repertoires in COVID-19. Study details: Sources were T cells, B-cell-depleted T cells, or PBMCs; the material itself was cDNA or gDNA.

Germline loops: CDR1 MNHEY, CDR2 SVGAGI. CDR3 length equals 15 residues. V gave up 6 bases and J gave up 4 bases; unmatched junction bases: 9. The table came from immunoSEQ multiplex PCR; TCRdb's copy has only in-frame clones and leaves some out. The sample contains 200,000 to 250,000 clones, 84% of which appear only once. This TCR came from a man aged 55 to 70 who had recovered from COVID-19. Input material: PBMCs or T cells enriched from blood (not recorded which). V gene TRBV6-5 combines with J gene TRBJ1-1; 9 nucleotides agree with TRBD1. The CDR3 sequence is CASSPGGQGVTEAFF. The CDR3 nucleotides are TGTGCCAGCAGCCCCGGGGGACAGGGAGTCACTGAAGCTTTCTTT.